This T cell receptor beta chain was documented in a study of tumor and adjacent non-tumor tissue in lung cancer listed by TCRdb under 2018. For the wider study: By cancer type, the cohort comprised eleven to twelve adenocarcinoma patients, 2 squamous cell carcinoma patients and 1 small cell lung cancer patient. The 15 or so patients were aged roughly 31 to 85 years, included some 10 men and 5 women, and had TNM stage I to III disease. In total, sequencing yielded 130,000,000 or so productive TCRbeta reads, which works out to an average of about 4.2 million reads per sample. The study compared bulk TCRbeta repertoires between lung tumor tissue and matched distant non-tumor lung tissue from over twelve lung cancer patients. For each patient, one tumor sample and one normal lung sample were taken, giving about 31 paired specimens that underwent TCRbeta CDR3 sequencing.

The paper as a whole reports these results and caveats: The cohort had only about 16 patients, and the authors noted that larger samples and more detailed clinical data are needed. The top 100 clones accounted for a significantly larger cumulative portion of the repertoire in normal lung than in tumor tissue. Significantly higher TCR diversity was found in younger patients, and higher tumor TCR diversity was associated with shorter overall and disease-free survival. Peripheral blood was not sequenced, so blood TCRbeta repertoires in these lung cancer patients were not examined. Tumor tissue showed significantly higher TCR diversity (inverse Simpson) than normal lung tissue, at 431.37 vs 166.20 (P = 0.0075, Mann-Whitney U test). The methods do not name the sequencing platform or mention unique molecular identifiers.

Libraries were built with multiplex PCR. The sequencing machine was an Illumina HiSeq 2500. Following protocols modified from ARM-PCR, the researchers constructed TCRbeta libraries through three rounds of nested PCR with primers (Table S4). PCR products of 200-500 bp were gel-excised and purified with the QIAquick gel extraction kit before sequencing. Per the authors' processing: Reads were cleaned with Trimmomatic, merged with FLASH into complete CDR3 sequences, and assigned to V(D)J germline segments with MiTCR. Clonal diversity was computed as the inverse Simpson's index with VDJtools. A read counted as productive if the sequence was in-frame and lacked a premature stop codon. TCRdb reprocessed the public reads (quality trimming at Q25 with fastp, clone calling with MiXCR) and kept in-frame beta chains. All rows with the same CDR3 protein become a single entry with the most common DNA and genes. These V and J calls rely on TCRdb rather than the paper's analysis. Present in this sample are fewer than 85,000 distinct CDR3 sequences, around 75% of which were seen just once. The top ten clonotypes cover about an eighth of the sample.

RNA was extracted from bulk unsorted tissue and checked for quality with a NanoDrop ND-1000 and an Agilent 2100. Newly diagnosed lung cancer patients without prior chemotherapy who had been admitted for thoracic surgery in China between August and November 2014 were enrolled as donors. Anyone who had undergone radiotherapy or chemotherapy before, or who had another cancer at the same time, was left out of the study. Surgical tissue pieces of 1-2 cm3 were preserved in RNAlater solution and were kept at -80 degrees C until use. Regarding this clonotype: Its specific antigen is unknown. Base quality data are lacking; no much larger clone is found one base away.

Sequencing used lung tumor tissue. The clonotype comes from a woman in her forties or fifties with non-small cell lung cancer.

In nucleotide form, the sequence is TGTGCCAGCGCCTGGGTGAACACCGGGGAGCTGTTTTTT. It translates as CASAWVNTGELFF. The sequence is built from TRBV12-3 or TRBV12-4 and TRBJ2-2, with no reliable assignment of the D segment. The V end loses 8 bases and the J end loses 1 base, and a stretch of 8 bases separates them. From its cysteine to its phenylalanine, the CDR3 spans 13 amino acids. CDR3 DNA only is kept here, 39 bases in frame from base 1.